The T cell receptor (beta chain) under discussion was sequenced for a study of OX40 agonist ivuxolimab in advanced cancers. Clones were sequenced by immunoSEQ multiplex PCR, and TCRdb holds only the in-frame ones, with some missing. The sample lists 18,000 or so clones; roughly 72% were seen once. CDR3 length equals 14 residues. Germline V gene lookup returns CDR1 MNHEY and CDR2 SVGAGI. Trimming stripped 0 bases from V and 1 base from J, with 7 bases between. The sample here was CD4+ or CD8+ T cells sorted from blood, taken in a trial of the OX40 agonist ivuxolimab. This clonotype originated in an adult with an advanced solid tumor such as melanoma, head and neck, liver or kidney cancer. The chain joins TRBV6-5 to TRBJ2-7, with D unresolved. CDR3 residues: CASSYSTLSYEQYF. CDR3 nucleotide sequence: TGTGCCAGCAGTTACTCGACTCTTTCCTACGAGCAGTACTTC.